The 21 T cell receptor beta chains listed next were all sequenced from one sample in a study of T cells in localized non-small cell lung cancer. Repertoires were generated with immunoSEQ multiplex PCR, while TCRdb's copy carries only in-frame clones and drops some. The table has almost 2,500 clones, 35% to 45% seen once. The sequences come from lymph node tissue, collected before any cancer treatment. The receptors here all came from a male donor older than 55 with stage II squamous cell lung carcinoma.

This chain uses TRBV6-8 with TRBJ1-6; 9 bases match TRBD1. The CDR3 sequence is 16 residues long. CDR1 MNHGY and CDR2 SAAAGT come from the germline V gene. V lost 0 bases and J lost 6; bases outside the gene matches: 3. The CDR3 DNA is TGTGCCAGCAGTTACTCACCGGGACAGGGTAATTCACCCCTCCACTTT. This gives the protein CASSYSPGQGNSPLHF.

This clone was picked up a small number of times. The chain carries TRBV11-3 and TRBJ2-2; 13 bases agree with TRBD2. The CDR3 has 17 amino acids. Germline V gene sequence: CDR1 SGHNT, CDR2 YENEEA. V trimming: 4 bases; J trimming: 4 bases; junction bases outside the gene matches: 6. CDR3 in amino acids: CASSWGTSGTGTGELFF. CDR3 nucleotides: TGTGCCAGCAGCTGGGGGACTAGCGGGACGGGCACCGGGGAGCTGTTTTTT.

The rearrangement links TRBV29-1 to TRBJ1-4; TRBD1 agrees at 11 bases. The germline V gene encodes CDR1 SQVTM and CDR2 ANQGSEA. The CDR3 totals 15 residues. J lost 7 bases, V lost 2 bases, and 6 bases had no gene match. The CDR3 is CSVERVDRGREKLFF. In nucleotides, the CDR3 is TGCAGCGTTGAAAGAGTGGACAGGGGGCGTGAAAAACTGTTTTTT.

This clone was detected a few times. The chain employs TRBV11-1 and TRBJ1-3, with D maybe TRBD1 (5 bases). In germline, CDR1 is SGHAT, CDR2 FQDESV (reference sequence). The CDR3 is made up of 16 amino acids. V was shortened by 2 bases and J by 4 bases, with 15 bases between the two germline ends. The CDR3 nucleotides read TGTGCCAGCAGCTTATCACCCGGGGGGAGCGGAAACACCATATATTTT. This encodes CASSLSPGGSGNTIYF.

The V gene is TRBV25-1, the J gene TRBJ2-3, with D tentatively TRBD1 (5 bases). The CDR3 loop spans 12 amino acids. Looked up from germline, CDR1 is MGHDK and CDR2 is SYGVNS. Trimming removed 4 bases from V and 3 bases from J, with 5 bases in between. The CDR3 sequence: CASSGQTDTQYF. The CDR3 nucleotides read TGTGCCAGCAGTGGACAGACAGATACGCAGTATTTT.

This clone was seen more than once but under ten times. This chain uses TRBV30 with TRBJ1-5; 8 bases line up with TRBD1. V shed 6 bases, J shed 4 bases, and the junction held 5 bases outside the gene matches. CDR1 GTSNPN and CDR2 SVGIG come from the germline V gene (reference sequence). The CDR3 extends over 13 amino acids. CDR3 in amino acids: CACHTGGNQPQHF. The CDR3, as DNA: TGTGCCTGCCACACAGGGGGGAATCAGCCCCAGCATTTT.

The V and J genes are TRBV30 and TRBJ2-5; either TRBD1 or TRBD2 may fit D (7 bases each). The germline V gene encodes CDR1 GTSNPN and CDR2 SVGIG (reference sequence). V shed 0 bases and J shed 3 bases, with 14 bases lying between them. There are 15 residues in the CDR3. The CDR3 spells CAWSVWGGGEETQYF. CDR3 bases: TGTGCCTGGAGTGTATGGGGAGGGGGCGAAGAGACCCAGTACTTC. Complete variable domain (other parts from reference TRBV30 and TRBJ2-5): SQTIHQWPATLVQPVGSPLSLECTVEGTSNPNLYWYRQAAGRGLQLLFYSVGIGQISSEVPQNLSASRPQDRQFILSSKKLLLSDSGFYLCAWSVWGGGEETQYFGPGTRLLVL.

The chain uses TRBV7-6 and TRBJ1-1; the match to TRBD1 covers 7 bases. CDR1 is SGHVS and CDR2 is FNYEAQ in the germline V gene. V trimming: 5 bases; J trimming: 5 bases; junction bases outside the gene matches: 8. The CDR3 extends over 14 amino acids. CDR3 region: CASSVLTGWTEAFF. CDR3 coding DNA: TGTGCCAGCAGCGTCCTGACAGGGTGGACTGAAGCTTTCTTT.

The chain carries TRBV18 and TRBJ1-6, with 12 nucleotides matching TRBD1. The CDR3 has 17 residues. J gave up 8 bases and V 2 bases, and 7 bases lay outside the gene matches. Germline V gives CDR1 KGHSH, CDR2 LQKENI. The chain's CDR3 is CASSPLGQGAQDSPLHF. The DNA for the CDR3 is TGTGCCAGCTCACCATTGGGACAGGGGGCGCAGGATTCACCCCTCCACTTT.

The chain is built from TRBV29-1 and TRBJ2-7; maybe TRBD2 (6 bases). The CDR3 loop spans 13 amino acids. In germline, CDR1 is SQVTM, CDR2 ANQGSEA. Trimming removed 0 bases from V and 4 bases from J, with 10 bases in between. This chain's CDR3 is CSVEEPGRYEQYF. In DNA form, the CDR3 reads TGCAGCGTTGAAGAACCGGGGAGGTACGAGCAGTACTTC.

The DNA of the CDR3 is TGTGCCAGTAGTAGGGAGGTCGAGGGGTATGGCTACACCTTC. Residues: CASSREVEGYGYTF. The chain employs TRBV19 and TRBJ1-2; a weak D match, TRBD1 (5 bases). The CDR3 covers 14 residues. Germline CDR1 and CDR2: LNHDA and SQIVND (reference sequence). Trimming cost V 4 bases and J 5 bases, with 14 bases left between them.

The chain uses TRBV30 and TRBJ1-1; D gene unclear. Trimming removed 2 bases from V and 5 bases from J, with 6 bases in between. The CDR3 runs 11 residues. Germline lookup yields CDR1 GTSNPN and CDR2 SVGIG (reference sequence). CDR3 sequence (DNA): TGTGCCTGGAGTTCCGAAACTGAAGCTTTCTTT. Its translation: CAWSSETEAFF.

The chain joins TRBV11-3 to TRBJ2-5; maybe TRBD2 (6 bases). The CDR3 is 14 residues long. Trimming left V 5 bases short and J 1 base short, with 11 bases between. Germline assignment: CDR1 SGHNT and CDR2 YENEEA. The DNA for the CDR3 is TGTGCCAGCAGCGGTAGGGACTCCCAAGAGACCCAGTACTTC. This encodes CASSGRDSQETQYF.

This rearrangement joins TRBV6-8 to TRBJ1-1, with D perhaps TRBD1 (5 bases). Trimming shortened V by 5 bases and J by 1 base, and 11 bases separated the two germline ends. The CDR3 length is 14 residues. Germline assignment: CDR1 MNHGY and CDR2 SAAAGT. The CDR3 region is CASSDPGANTEAFF. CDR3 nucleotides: TGTGCCAGCAGTGATCCCGGGGCGAACACTGAAGCTTTCTTT.

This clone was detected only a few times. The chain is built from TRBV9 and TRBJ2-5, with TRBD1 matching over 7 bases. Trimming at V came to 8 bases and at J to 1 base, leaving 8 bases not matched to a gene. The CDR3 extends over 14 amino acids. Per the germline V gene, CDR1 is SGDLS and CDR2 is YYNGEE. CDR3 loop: CASAIRDSQETQYF. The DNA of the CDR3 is TGTGCCAGTGCCATTCGGGACAGCCAAGAGACCCAGTACTTC.

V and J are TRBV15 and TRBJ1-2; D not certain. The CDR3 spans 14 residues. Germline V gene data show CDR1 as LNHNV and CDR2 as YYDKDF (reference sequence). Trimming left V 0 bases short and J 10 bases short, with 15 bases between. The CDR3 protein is CATSRDTLVEDYTF. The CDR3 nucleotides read TGTGCCACCAGCAGAGATACCCTAGTAGAGGACTACACCTTC.

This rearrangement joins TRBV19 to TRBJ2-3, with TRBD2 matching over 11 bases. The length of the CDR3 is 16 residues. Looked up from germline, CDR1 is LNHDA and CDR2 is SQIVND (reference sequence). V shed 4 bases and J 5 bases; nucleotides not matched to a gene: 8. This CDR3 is CASSTGTSGQLDTQYF. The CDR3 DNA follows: TGTGCCAGTAGTACCGGGACTAGCGGACAATTAGATACGCAGTATTTT.

The CDR3 coding sequence is TGTGCCAGCTCATCCAACCCTGGGGCCAACGTCCTGACTTTC. Protein product: CASSSNPGANVLTF. This chain links TRBV18 with TRBJ2-6, with D unresolved. There are 14 residues in the CDR3. Germline lookup yields CDR1 KGHSH and CDR2 LQKENI. Trimming removed 5 bases at V and 2 bases at J, with 7 bases between.

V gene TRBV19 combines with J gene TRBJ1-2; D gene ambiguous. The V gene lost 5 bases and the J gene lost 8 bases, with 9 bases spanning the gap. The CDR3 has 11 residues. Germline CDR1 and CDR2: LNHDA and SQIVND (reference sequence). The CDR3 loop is CASSLTGGYTF. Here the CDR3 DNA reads TGTGCCAGTAGTTTGACGGGGGGCTACACCTTC.

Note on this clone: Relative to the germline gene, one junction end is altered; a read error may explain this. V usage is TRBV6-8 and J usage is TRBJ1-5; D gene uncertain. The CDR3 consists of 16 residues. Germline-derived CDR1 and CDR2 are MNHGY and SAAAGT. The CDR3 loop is CASSDSEQQKHQPQHF. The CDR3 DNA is TGTGCCAGCAGTGACTCGGAACAGCAAAAGCATCAGCCCCAGCATTTT.

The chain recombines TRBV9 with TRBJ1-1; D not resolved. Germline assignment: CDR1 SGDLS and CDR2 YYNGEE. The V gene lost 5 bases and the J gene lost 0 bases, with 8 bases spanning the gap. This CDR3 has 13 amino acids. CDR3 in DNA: TGTGCCAGCAGGGTGGGCATGAACACTGAAGCTTTCTTT. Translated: CASRVGMNTEAFF.